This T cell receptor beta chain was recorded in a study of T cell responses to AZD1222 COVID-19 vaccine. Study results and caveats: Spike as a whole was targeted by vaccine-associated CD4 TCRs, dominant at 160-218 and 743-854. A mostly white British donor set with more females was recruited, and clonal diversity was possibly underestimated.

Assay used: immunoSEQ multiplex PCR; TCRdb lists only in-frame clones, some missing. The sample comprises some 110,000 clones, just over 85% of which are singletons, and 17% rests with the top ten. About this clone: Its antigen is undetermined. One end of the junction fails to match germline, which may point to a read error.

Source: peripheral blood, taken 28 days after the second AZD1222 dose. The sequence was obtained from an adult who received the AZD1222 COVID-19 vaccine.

This chain's CDR3 is CASRLGGGPVTQYF. The CDR3 bases are TGTGCCAGCAGATTGGGCGGCGGGCCCGTTACGCAGTATTTT. The rearrangement joins TRBV5-4 to TRBJ2-3, with a weak D call TRBD2 (5 bases). The CDR3 extends over 14 amino acids. In germline, CDR1 is SGHNT, CDR2 YYREEE (reference sequence).